These 15 T cell receptor beta chains came from one sample sequenced in a study of T cell changes during pregnancy in multiple sclerosis. Measured with immunoSEQ multiplex PCR; TCRdb has only the in-frame clones, and not every one. The table lists 40,000 to 55,000 clones, more than 80% of them singletons. Sequences were derived from CD4+ T cells from peripheral blood mononuclear cells, sampled before pregnancy. The receptors were sampled from a female donor with multiple sclerosis, enrolled in a pregnancy study.

This chain links TRBV7-3 with TRBJ2-3, with a possible D match to TRBD2 (7 bases). The ends were cut back, 2 bases at V and 4 bases at J, with 13 bases in the middle. Germline values: CDR1 SGHTA, CDR2 FQGTGA. The CDR3 totals 15 residues. The CDR3 region is CASSLGGGGSDTQYF. The CDR3 DNA reads TGTGCCAGCAGCTTAGGGGGGGGCGGATCAGATACGCAGTATTTT.

For the CDR3, the DNA is TGTGCCAGCAGCTCGCCGGGACTAGCGGGGGGCATTTATGATACGCAGTATTTT. It is translated as CASSSPGLAGGIYDTQYF. The V call is TRBV5-4, the J call TRBJ2-3; 15 bases are shared with TRBD2. Germline V gene sequence: CDR1 SGHNT, CDR2 YYREEE (reference sequence). This CDR3 is 18 amino acids long. V dropped 3 bases and J dropped 6; count of bases not matched to a gene: 11.

The table lists this clone with a count of one. CDR3 coding DNA: TGTGCCAGCAGCTTGCCGGGACAGGCCTCCTACGAGCAGTACTTC. Amino acids: CASSLPGQASYEQYF. The V gene is TRBV7-2, the J gene TRBJ2-7; 8 bases map to TRBD1. Germline trimming cut 3 bases from V and 0 bases from J; bases unmatched to any gene: 4. CDR3 length: 15 residues. Per the germline V gene, CDR1 is SGHTA and CDR2 is FQGNSA.

The chain carries TRBV28 and TRBJ1-2; 7 bases fit TRBD1. CDR3 size: 14 residues. CDR1 MDHEN and CDR2 SYDVKM come from the germline V gene. V gave up 2 bases and J gave up 7 bases; unmatched junction bases: 7. CDR3 nucleotides: TGTGCCAGCAGTTTACCAGGGGGTTTCGGTGGCTACACCTTC. Amino acid sequence: CASSLPGGFGGYTF.

The gene calls are TRBV30 and TRBJ2-1, with a weak D call TRBD2 (6 bases). V dropped 4 bases and J dropped 2 bases, with 12 bases sitting between them. Per the germline V gene, CDR1 is GTSNPN and CDR2 is SVGIG (reference sequence). The CDR3 consists of 14 residues. The CDR3 coding sequence is TGTGCCTGGATCCCCGGGAGTACCTACAATGAGCAGTTCTTC. Its protein is CAWIPGSTYNEQFF.

The DNA for the CDR3 is TGTGCCAGCACCCCAGGTGTCTTCGAGACCGGGGAGCTGTTTTTT. Translation gives CASTPGVFETGELFF. J is TRBJ2-2 and V is TRBV28; no firm D call. The CDR3 has 15 amino acids. Trimming cost V 7 bases and J 5 bases, with 17 bases left between them. Germline loops: CDR1 MDHEN, CDR2 SYDVKM. Full variable domain (remainder filled in from reference TRBV28 and TRBJ2-2): DVKVTQSSRYLVKRTGEKVFLECVQDMDHENMFWYRQDPGLGLRLIYFSYDVKMKEKGDIPEGYSVSREKKERFSLILESASTNQTSMYLCASTPGVFETGELFFGEGSRLTVL.

The J gene is TRBJ1-2, the V gene TRBV6-5; D is perhaps TRBD1 (6 bases). The germline gives CDR1 MNHEY, CDR2 SVGAGI. The CDR3 has 15 residues. The V gene lost 6 bases and the J gene lost 4 bases, with 18 bases spanning the gap. The CDR3 nucleotides read TGTGCCAGCAGGAAATTGACAGGCGATATCTATGGCTACACCTTC. It specifies CASRKLTGDIYGYTF.

As to this clone: The sample contains more than one DNA sequence encoding this CDR3. J is TRBJ1-5 and V is TRBV5-1; TRBD1 agrees at 10 bases. Germline lookup yields CDR1 SGHRS and CDR2 YFSETQ. V shed 1 base, J shed 5 bases, and the junction held 3 bases outside the gene matches. This CDR3 region has 15 residues. The CDR3 region is CASSLRTGGDQPQHF. The CDR3 DNA reads as TGCGCCAGCAGCTTGCGGACAGGGGGAGATCAGCCCCAGCATTTT.

The chain employs TRBV28 and TRBJ1-5; tentatively, D is TRBD1 (5 bases). The CDR3 has 15 amino acids. The V gene lost 7 bases and the J gene lost 4 bases, with 17 bases spanning the gap. In germline, CDR1 is MDHEN, CDR2 SYDVKM. The CDR3 sequence: CASNGGQGANQPQHF. CDR3 nucleotide sequence: TGTGCCAGCAACGGCGGCCAGGGTGCAAATCAGCCCCAGCATTTT. Variable domain in full (rest from reference TRBV28 and TRBJ1-5): DVKVTQSSRYLVKRTGEKVFLECVQDMDHENMFWYRQDPGLGLRLIYFSYDVKMKEKGDIPEGYSVSREKKERFSLILESASTNQTSMYLCASNGGQGANQPQHFGDGTRLSIL.

The chain has TRBV7-2 and TRBJ1-1, with D possibly matching TRBD1 (5 bases). V was clipped by 1 base and J by 6 bases, with 15 bases between them. The CDR3 contains 15 residues. Germline CDR1 and CDR2: SGHTA and FQGNSA. The CDR3 DNA reads as TGTGCCAGCAGCTTAGATAGGACAATAGTGGCTGAAGCTTTCTTT. Residues: CASSLDRTIVAEAFF.

The rearrangement links TRBV2 to TRBJ1-4, with 7 positions matching TRBD1. V lost 4 bases and J lost 6; bases outside the gene matches: 5. The CDR3 spans 14 residues. The germline V gene has CDR1 SNHLY and CDR2 FYNNEI. The CDR3 reads CASSGQGRDEKLFF. CDR3 bases: TGTGCCAGCAGTGGACAGGGCCGAGATGAAAAACTGTTTTTT.

The J gene is TRBJ2-3, the V gene TRBV14; TRBD2 matches at 7 bases. Germline V gene lookup returns CDR1 SGHDN and CDR2 FVKESK. V gave up 2 bases and J gave up 6 bases; unmatched junction bases: 14. The CDR3 extends over 17 amino acids. CDR3 nucleotide sequence: TGTGCCAGCAGCCAACGAGCAACAGCGGGAAATCGGGATACGCAGTATTTT. This sequence encodes CASSQRATAGNRDTQYF.

V is TRBV29-1 and J is TRBJ1-3, with a possible D match to TRBD1 (5 bases). Trimming cost V 7 bases and J 3 bases, with 19 bases left between them. In germline, CDR1 is SQVTM, CDR2 ANQGSEA. The CDR3 has 15 amino acids. Here the CDR3 DNA reads TGCAGCGCTAATAACGTGGGACTTGGTGGAAACACCATATATTTT. Amino acids: CSANNVGLGGNTIYF.

The chain couples TRBV5-1 to TRBJ2-1; 8 nucleotides line up with TRBD2. The V segment lost 2 bases and the J segment 0 bases; nucleotides outside the gene matches: 4. The CDR3 spans 16 residues. Per the germline V gene, CDR1 is SGHRS and CDR2 is YFSETQ. CDR3 sequence: CASSFLAGFSYNEQFF. The CDR3 DNA reads as TGCGCCAGCAGCTTTCTAGCGGGCTTCTCCTACAATGAGCAGTTCTTC.

The DNA for the CDR3 is TGTGCCAGCAGGGGGATGACAGGGACTAATCAGCCCCAGCATTTT. Amino acid sequence: CASRGMTGTNQPQHF. The V and J genes are TRBV6-6 and TRBJ1-5, with 7 bases lining up with TRBD1. The V and J ends lost 6 bases and 4 bases, in that order; junction bases with no gene match: 9. The CDR3 covers 15 residues. Per germline, CDR1 MNHNY and CDR2 SVGAGI (reference sequence).